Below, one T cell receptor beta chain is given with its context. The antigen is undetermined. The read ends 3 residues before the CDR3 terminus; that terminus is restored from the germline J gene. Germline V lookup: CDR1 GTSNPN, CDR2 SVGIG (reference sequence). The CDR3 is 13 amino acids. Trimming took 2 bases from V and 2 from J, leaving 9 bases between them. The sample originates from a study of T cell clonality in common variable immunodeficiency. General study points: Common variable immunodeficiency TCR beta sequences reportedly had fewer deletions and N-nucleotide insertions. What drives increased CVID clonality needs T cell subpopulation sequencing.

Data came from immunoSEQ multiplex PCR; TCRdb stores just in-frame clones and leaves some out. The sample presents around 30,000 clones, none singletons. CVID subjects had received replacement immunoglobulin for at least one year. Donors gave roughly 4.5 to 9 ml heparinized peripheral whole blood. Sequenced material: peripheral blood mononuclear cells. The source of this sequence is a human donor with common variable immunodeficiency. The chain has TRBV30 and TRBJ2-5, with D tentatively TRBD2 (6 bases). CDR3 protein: CAWSIGGQETQYF. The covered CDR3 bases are TGTGCCTGGAGTATCGGGGGTCAAGAGACC.